This T cell receptor (beta chain) was identified during a study of blood T cell repertoires in COVID-19. In the original processing: Cell counts per sample came from amplifying reference gene primers. This table comes from immunoSEQ multiplex PCR, and its TCRdb copy is limited to in-frame clones, with some not included. V, J and clone size were drawn from that table, and D and trimming were deduced from the DNA. The sample lists hundreds of thousands of clones, approximately 78% seen once, with 10% in the top ten. At least ten counts were recorded for this clone. CDR1 and CDR2 (germline): LGHDT, YNNKEL (reference sequence). The V segment lost 3 bases and the J segment 2 bases; nucleotides outside the gene matches: 6. The CDR3 sequence is 15 residues long.

The sequencing sample was made of peripheral blood. This receptor was obtained from a woman of 80 years or more with acute or convalescent COVID-19. V and J are TRBV3-1 (or the pseudogene TRBV3-2) and TRBJ2-7; the match to TRBD2 covers 8 bases. CDR3 coding DNA: TGTGCCAGCAGCCAGCGGGGGGCGTCAACCTACGAGCAGTACTTC. As protein: CASSQRGASTYEQYF.